These 21 T cell receptor beta chains were all obtained from the same sample, sequenced in a study of blood T cell repertoires in COVID-19. Assay used: immunoSEQ multiplex PCR; TCRdb lists only in-frame clones, some missing. The sample records some 170,000 clones, 87% being singletons. Source material: peripheral blood. The receptor set was obtained from a woman between 45 and 65 years old with acute or convalescent COVID-19.

The genes are TRBV10-2 and TRBJ1-5; 8 bases are a match to TRBD1. CDR1 and CDR2 from the germline V gene are WSHSY and SAAADI. This CDR3 comprises 13 residues. Trimming removed 7 bases from V and 6 bases from J; junction bases left unmatched: 5. The CDR3 here is CASTGQGGQPQHF. The CDR3 nucleotides are TGCGCCAGCACAGGACAGGGTGGTCAGCCCCAGCATTTT.

A single count supports this clone. V and J are TRBV5-1 and TRBJ2-1; 7 bases fit TRBD1. CDR1 is SGHRS, CDR2 YFSETQ, per germline. V lost 4 bases to trimming and J lost 4 bases; unmatched junction nucleotides: 8. The CDR3 has 15 amino acids. The CDR3 DNA follows: TGCGCCAGCAGCGCCGACAGGGCCCAGTACAATGAGCAGTTCTTC. It translates to CASSADRAQYNEQFF. Variable domain in full (rest from reference TRBV5-1 and TRBJ2-1): KAGVTQTPRYLIKTRGQQVTLSCSPISGHRSVSWYQQTPGQGLQFLFEYFSETQRNKGNFPGRFSGRQFSNSRSEMNVSTLELGDSALYLCASSADRAQYNEQFFGPGTRLTVL.

V usage is TRBV19 and J usage is TRBJ1-1; no clear D. Germline CDR1 reads LNHDA; CDR2 reads SQIVND (reference sequence). The CDR3 consists of 14 residues. The V end was cut by 0 bases, the J end by 5 bases, with 10 bases between. CDR3 protein: CASSIEGRGTEAFF. CDR3 nucleotide sequence: TGTGCCAGTAGTATAGAAGGTCGAGGGACTGAAGCTTTCTTT.

The chain combines TRBV6-5 with TRBJ1-2, with D hard to call. Germline V gives CDR1 MNHEY, CDR2 SVGAGI. Trimming took 8 bases from V and 4 from J, leaving 14 bases between them. The CDR3 loop spans 13 amino acids. In DNA form, the CDR3 reads TGTGCCAGCGGCGAGGGAGATGCCTATGGCTACACCTTC. Its translation is CASGEGDAYGYTF.

The chain carries TRBV11-1 and TRBJ2-2; weak D call: TRBD1 (5 bases). The V gene's germline CDR1 is SGHAT and CDR2 FQDESV (reference sequence). The ends were cut back, 2 bases at V and 1 base at J, with 5 bases in the middle. The CDR3 is 14 residues long. The CDR3 region has the DNA TGTGCCAGCAGCTTACAGGGGAACACCGGGGAGCTGTTTTTT. Its protein is CASSLQGNTGELFF.

The chain has TRBV30 and TRBJ2-5, with 14 bases matching TRBD2. Germline V gene lookup returns CDR1 GTSNPN and CDR2 SVGIG (reference sequence). There are 15 residues in the CDR3. Trimming cost V 3 bases and J 5 bases; bases outside gene matches: 5. In DNA form, the CDR3 reads TGTGCCTGGAGCACGGGACTAGCGGGAGTTGAGACCCAGTACTTC. It is translated as CAWSTGLAGVETQYF.

The rearrangement uses TRBV18 and TRBJ2-3; TRBD1 aligns across 7 bases. Trimming took 5 bases from V and 3 from J; bases not matched to a gene: 5. This CDR3 is 14 amino acids long. The germline CDR1 and CDR2 sequences are KGHSH and LQKENI. The CDR3 loop is CASSIQGLTDTQYF. Here the CDR3 DNA reads TGTGCCAGCTCAATACAGGGGTTGACAGATACGCAGTATTTT.

This chain joins TRBV18 and TRBJ1-4; 9 bases fit TRBD1. J gave up 7 bases and V 0 bases, and 9 bases lay outside the gene matches. Germline CDR1 KGHSH, CDR2 LQKENI. The CDR3 totals 17 residues. DNA of the CDR3: TGTGCCAGCTCACCACCGGGACAGGGTGCGTGGATTGAAAAACTGTTTTTT. It yields the protein CASSPPGQGAWIEKLFF.

The chain has TRBV5-4 and TRBJ2-7; 7 bases are shared with TRBD1. Trimming at V came to 4 bases and at J to 5 bases, leaving 9 bases not matched to a gene. Germline assignment: CDR1 SGHNT and CDR2 YYREEE (reference sequence). The CDR3 contains 14 residues. The DNA of the CDR3 is TGTGCCAGCAGCGCGGACAGGTGGTCGGACGAGCAGTACTTC. It yields the protein CASSADRWSDEQYF.

The chain employs TRBV20-1 and TRBJ2-5; D gene unclear. V lost 5 bases and J 5 bases, leaving 9 bases between the germline ends. The CDR3 is 11 amino acids. From germline, CDR1 is DFQATT and CDR2 SNEGSKA (reference sequence). The DNA of the CDR3 is TGCAGTGCTCCCTCTCCGGAGACCCAGTACTTC. Translating it yields CSAPSPETQYF.

The chain employs TRBV12-5 and TRBJ2-7, with 8 nucleotides matching TRBD2. Germline V gene sequence: CDR1 LGHNT, CDR2 FRNRAP. The CDR3 covers 15 residues. Trimming removed 5 bases from V and 0 bases from J; junction bases left unmatched: 6. The CDR3 DNA reads as TGTGCTAGTGGTATTAGCGGGGCTTTCTCCTACGAGCAGTACTTC. This sequence encodes CASGISGAFSYEQYF.

The chain combines TRBV19 with TRBJ2-2; TRBD1 matches 10 bases. Germline trimming cut 5 bases from V and 4 bases from J; bases unmatched to any gene: 4. The CDR3 sequence is 15 residues long. Germline CDR1 and CDR2: LNHDA and SQIVND (reference sequence). Here the CDR3 DNA reads TGTGCCAGTAGTGTGGGACAGGGGCTCACCGGGGAGCTGTTTTTT. Protein product: CASSVGQGLTGELFF.

The CDR3: CASSLSGGRRRSYEQYF. For the CDR3, the DNA is TGTGCCAGCAGCTTGAGCGGAGGAAGGCGGCGCTCCTACGAGCAGTACTTC. The chain has TRBV5-6 and TRBJ2-7, with TRBD2 as a possible D gene (5 bases). Germline V lookup: CDR1 SGHDT, CDR2 YYEEEE. Trimming took off 1 base at V and 0 bases at J, with 17 bases between the two ends. The CDR3 runs 17 residues.

This sequence joins TRBV11-2 and TRBJ2-3, with D maybe TRBD2 (5 bases). V lost 3 bases and J lost 8, with 18 bases in between. CDR3 size: 15 residues. Germline V gene data show CDR1 as SGHAT and CDR2 as FQNNGV. The CDR3 sequence is CASSFSPQDSGTQYF. As DNA, the CDR3 is TGTGCCAGCAGCTTTTCGCCGCAGGACTCGGGTACGCAGTATTTT.

The rearrangement joins TRBV29-1 to TRBJ2-2; maybe TRBD2 (6 bases). Germline-derived CDR1 and CDR2 are SQVTM and ANQGSEA. V dropped 6 bases and J dropped 0 bases, with 23 bases sitting between them. The CDR3 is made up of 18 amino acids. The CDR3 region is CSVALGARRDSNTGELFF. CDR3 DNA: TGCAGCGTCGCCCTTGGGGCTAGGCGGGACTCGAACACCGGGGAGCTGTTTTTT.

The CDR3 is CASSVGGLAPDTQYF. CDR3 bases: TGTGCCAGCAGCGTAGGTGGACTAGCGCCAGATACGCAGTATTTT. This chain uses TRBV9 with TRBJ2-3; 9 nucleotides match TRBD2. Looked up from germline, CDR1 is SGDLS and CDR2 is YYNGEE. The CDR3 has 15 residues. After removal of 0 bases from V and 4 bases from J, the junction contained 3 bases not matched to a gene.

This chain joins TRBV11-3 and TRBJ1-2; TRBD1 agrees at 9 bases. From germline, CDR1 is SGHNT and CDR2 YENEEA. Trimming at V came to 3 bases and at J to 7 bases, leaving 3 bases not matched to a gene. The CDR3 has 13 amino acids. The CDR3 sequence is CASSFDRGFGYTF. The CDR3 DNA is TGTGCCAGCAGCTTCGACAGGGGGTTTGGCTACACCTTC.

In this sample, this clone turned up a few times. V usage is TRBV5-1 and J usage is TRBJ1-1, with 7 bases identical to TRBD1. CDR1 SGHRS and CDR2 YFSETQ come from the germline V gene. The V gene end was trimmed by 3 bases and the J gene end by 8 bases; junction bases not matched to a gene: 7. The CDR3 length is 13 residues. CDR3 loop: CASSSLQGREAFF. The CDR3 nucleotides are TGCGCCAGCAGCTCCCTACAGGGGCGCGAAGCTTTCTTT. Full variable domain (outside the CDR3, taken from reference TRBV5-1 and TRBJ1-1): KAGVTQTPRYLIKTRGQQVTLSCSPISGHRSVSWYQQTPGQGLQFLFEYFSETQRNKGNFPGRFSGRQFSNSRSEMNVSTLELGDSALYLCASSSLQGREAFFGQGTRLTVV.

The chain couples TRBV18 to TRBJ2-2, with a weak D call TRBD1 (6 bases). There are 15 residues in the CDR3. The germline V gene encodes CDR1 KGHSH and CDR2 LQKENI. V shed 6 bases and J shed 8 bases, with 19 bases lying between them. For the CDR3, the DNA is TGTGCCAGCTCCCGTAGAACCAGGACAGTTGGGGAGCTGTTTTTT. As protein: CASSRRTRTVGELFF.

CDR3: CASSSPGQGMGYGYTF. The DNA of the CDR3 is TGTGCCAGCAGCTCTCCGGGACAGGGAATGGGATATGGCTACACCTTC. The genes are TRBV7-6 and TRBJ1-2; 9 bases are shared with TRBD1. The trim removed 4 bases at V and 5 bases at J, leaving 11 bases unmatched. This CDR3 region has 16 residues. CDR1 and CDR2 from the germline V gene are SGHVS and FNYEAQ.

V usage is TRBV3-1 (or the pseudogene TRBV3-2) and J usage is TRBJ2-7; TRBD2 matches at 13 bases. The CDR3 covers 17 residues. Trimming cost V 1 base and J 0 bases; bases outside gene matches: 3. Germline CDR1 and CDR2: LGHDT and YNNKEL (reference sequence). The CDR3: CASSQGGLAGNSYEQYF. The CDR3 DNA is TGTGCCAGCAGCCAAGGGGGACTAGCGGGAAACTCCTACGAGCAGTACTTC.